This T cell receptor beta chain was documented in a study of blood T cell repertoires in COVID-19. Background on the study: Acute-phase and convalescent COVID-19 samples originated in the United States, Italy and Spain.

Repertoires were generated with immunoSEQ multiplex PCR, while TCRdb's copy carries only in-frame clones and drops some. The sample has about 120,000 clones; roughly 69% are singletons. The CDR3 extends over 16 amino acids. J was trimmed by 7 bases and V by 5 bases; bases with no gene match: 14. Germline CDR1 SEHNR, CDR2 FQNEAQ (reference sequence). This sequence joins TRBV7-9 and TRBJ1-2; 9 bases line up with TRBD1. Sequencing input: peripheral blood. This TCR derives from a woman in her seventies with acute or convalescent COVID-19. CDR3 loop: CASSPELGQGRAGYTF. CDR3 sequence (DNA): TGTGCCAGCAGCCCCGAACTTGGACAGGGGCGCGCTGGCTACACCTTC.